Each of the 6 T cell receptor beta chains below was sequenced from the same sample in a study of beta chain features in type 1 diabetes. Study-wide results and limits: In all four CD4+ subsets, TCRB CDR3 length was significantly, moderately reduced in type 1 diabetes.

No antigen has been assigned to these receptors. cDNA synthesis used the whole RNA isolate, giving expressed TCRB sequences. Using immunoSEQ multiplex PCR, the repertoire was profiled, and TCRdb retains in-frame clones only, with some absent. The repertoire has more than 250,000 clones, less than 30% of them found once; the top ten carry around 0.012%. The specimen sequenced was naive CD4+ T cells from blood. These receptors were taken from a woman aged 25-40 years with type 1 diabetes.

This clone showed up just a few times. The chain employs TRBV29-1 and TRBJ2-1; a possible D gene is TRBD1 (5 bases). V lost 4 bases and J 3 bases, leaving 19 bases between the germline ends. The germline V gene encodes CDR1 SQVTM and CDR2 ANQGSEA. CDR3 length: 16 residues. CDR3 loop: CSVVPQTDSYYNEQFF. The CDR3 bases are TGCAGCGTTGTCCCTCAGACTGACAGCTACTACAATGAGCAGTTCTTC.

The J gene is TRBJ2-7, the V gene TRBV28, with TRBD2 matching over 9 bases. The CDR3 length is 13 residues. Germline-derived CDR1 and CDR2 are MDHEN and SYDVKM. V lost 6 bases and J lost 5; bases outside the gene matches: 5. Written as DNA, the CDR3 is TGTGCCAGCAGAGGGACTAGCTTCAACGAGCAGTACTTC. As protein: CASRGTSFNEQYF. Complete variable domain (other parts from reference TRBV28 and TRBJ2-7): DVKVTQSSRYLVKRTGEKVFLECVQDMDHENMFWYRQDPGLGLRLIYFSYDVKMKEKGDIPEGYSVSREKKERFSLILESASTNQTSMYLCASRGTSFNEQYFGPGTRLTVT.

The genes are TRBV2 and TRBJ2-7; unclear D gene. Trimming stripped 8 bases from V and 3 bases from J, with 8 bases between. The germline gives CDR1 SNHLY, CDR2 FYNNEI. The length of the CDR3 is 11 residues. The CDR3 region has the DNA TGTGCCAGCGGGCTCCTCTACGAGCAGTACTTC. It specifies CASGLLYEQYF.

This clone was seen a handful of times. The V call is TRBV5-1, the J call TRBJ2-5, with a possible D match to TRBD2 (6 bases). Trimming cost V 4 bases and J 2 bases, with 12 bases left between them. The CDR3 has 14 amino acids. The germline V gene encodes CDR1 SGHRS and CDR2 YFSETQ. CDR3 amino acids: CASSQSRGQETQYF. The CDR3 DNA sequence: TGCGCCAGCAGCCAAAGTCGGGGGCAAGAGACCCAGTACTTC.

The rearrangement links TRBV19 to TRBJ1-5; TRBD1 is a possible D gene (5 bases). There are 13 residues in the CDR3. Germline CDR1 LNHDA, CDR2 SQIVND (reference sequence). V was clipped by 4 bases and J by 3 bases, with 7 bases between them. The chain's CDR3 is CASSTGINQPQHF. CDR3 nucleotide sequence: TGTGCCAGTAGTACAGGGATCAATCAGCCCCAGCATTTT.

The chain joins TRBV29-1 to TRBJ1-2; TRBD1 aligns across 11 bases. V lost 3 bases to trimming and J lost 5 bases; unmatched junction nucleotides: 5. The germline gives CDR1 SQVTM, CDR2 ANQGSEA. The CDR3 extends over 14 amino acids. CDR3 bases: TGCAGCGTTGATAACGGACAGGGGGCGTATGGCTACACCTTC. The encoded protein is CSVDNGQGAYGYTF.